This T cell receptor (beta chain) appears in the sequencing data of a study of blood T cell repertoires in COVID-19. In the study overall: Acute-phase and convalescent COVID-19 samples originated in the United States, Italy and Spain. In each case, the material was cDNA or gDNA derived from T cells, B-cell-depleted T cells, or PBMCs.

Trimming pared 0 bases from V and 0 bases from J, leaving 10 bases between. Germline CDR1 LGHNA, CDR2 YSLEER. The CDR3 covers 16 residues. In the authors' workflow: Using reference gene primer amplification, nucleated cell counts were estimated. Some clones are missing from TCRdb's copy, which holds only in-frame ones; the method was immunoSEQ multiplex PCR. V and J calls and clone size follow that table, whereas D and trimming were derived from the DNA. The sample yields around 140,000 clones, approximately 90% seen once. This clonotype originated in a man aged 55 to 70 with active or convalescent COVID-19. The rearrangement joins TRBV4-3 to TRBJ2-3, with no clear D. The sequencing input was peripheral blood. The CDR3 coding sequence is TGCGCCAGCAGCCAAGATCCCCGACTTAGCACAGATACGCAGTATTTT. Protein product: CASSQDPRLSTDTQYF.